These 21 T cell receptor beta chains originate from one sample sequenced in a study of CD8+ T cells in alopecia areata. Following RNA extraction, reverse transcription yielded cDNA that acted as the sequencing template. Repertoires were generated with immunoSEQ multiplex PCR, while TCRdb's copy carries only in-frame clones and drops some. Among some 150,000 clones, approximately 65% were seen once, and the ten largest hold about an eighth. Sequencing was performed on CD8+ T cells sorted from blood, taken at week 0. The receptors were sampled from a human donor with alopecia areata.

The chain employs TRBV4-2 and TRBJ2-7; TRBD1 or TRBD2 may be the D gene (6 bases each). This CDR3 contains 14 residues. Germline values: CDR1 LGHNA, CDR2 YNFKEQ. With 0 bases removed from V and 5 bases from J, the gap between germline ends came to 11 bases. The CDR3 protein is CASSQERGRDEQYF. In DNA, the CDR3 is TGTGCCAGCAGCCAAGAACGGGGGCGGGACGAGCAGTACTTC.

The chain recombines TRBV6-5 with TRBJ2-5; 10 positions agree with TRBD2. CDR3 length: 16 amino acids. With 2 bases clipped from V and 3 bases from J, the junction kept 6 bases outside the gene matches. Germline loops: CDR1 MNHEY, CDR2 SVGAGI. The DNA for the CDR3 is TGTGCCAGCAGTTACCAAAGCGGGGGGGCTAAAGAGACCCAGTACTTC. Its translation is CASSYQSGGAKETQYF.

The CDR3 bases are TGCAGCGCCGGCAGGGCTACCACCGGGGAGCTGTTTTTT. Its protein product is CSAGRATTGELFF. This chain joins TRBV29-1 and TRBJ2-2; a possible D gene is TRBD1 (5 bases). CDR1 SQVTM and CDR2 ANQGSEA come from the germline V gene. The V end was cut by 7 bases, the J end by 4 bases, with 13 bases between. CDR3 length: 13 amino acids.

This clone was detected only a few times. The chain joins TRBV6-5 to TRBJ2-5, with TRBD1 matching 10 bases. The germline V gene has CDR1 MNHEY and CDR2 SVGAGI. This CDR3 comprises 13 residues. J lost 2 bases, V lost 8 bases, and 2 bases had no gene match. The CDR3, as DNA: TGTGCCAGCGGGACAGGGGCGCAAGAGACCCAGTACTTC. It specifies CASGTGAQETQYF.

In its sample, this clone was seen a few times. The chain employs TRBV29-1 and TRBJ1-4; the D is unclear. CDR1 SQVTM and CDR2 ANQGSEA come from the germline V gene. The CDR3 runs to 13 residues. Trimming shortened V by 6 bases and J by 4 bases, and 12 bases separated the two germline ends. The CDR3 DNA follows: TGCAGCGTATTAGACTGGGATAATGAAAAACTGTTTTTT. This codes for CSVLDWDNEKLFF.

The V call is TRBV14, the J call TRBJ2-7, with 9 nucleotides matching TRBD1. The CDR3 is 14 residues long. Germline values: CDR1 SGHDN, CDR2 FVKESK. V dropped 4 bases and J dropped 2; count of bases not matched to a gene: 3. CDR3 amino acids: CASSRGTGPYEQYF. DNA for the CDR3: TGTGCCAGCAGCCGAGGGACAGGGCCCTACGAGCAGTACTTC.

This chain links TRBV29-1 with TRBJ1-1; D gene ambiguous. Germline V gene lookup returns CDR1 SQVTM and CDR2 ANQGSEA. This CDR3 is 13 amino acids long. The V gene lost 1 base and the J gene lost 4 bases, with 10 bases spanning the gap. The CDR3 bases are TGCAGCGTTGAAGTTCGGAGAACCACTGAAGCTTTCTTT. Protein: CSVEVRRTTEAFF.

V is TRBV29-1 and J is TRBJ2-3; D ambiguous. The CDR3 is 12 amino acids. Germline assignment: CDR1 SQVTM and CDR2 ANQGSEA. The ends were cut back, 3 bases at V and 6 bases at J, with 10 bases in the middle. The CDR3 loop reads CSVDRDDDTQYF. CDR3 DNA sequence: TGCAGCGTTGATCGAGATGATGATACGCAGTATTTT.

This clone was counted a few times. The chain joins TRBV29-1 to TRBJ1-2; TRBD1 agrees at 7 bases. This CDR3 spans 13 amino acids. Germline CDR1 and CDR2: SQVTM and ANQGSEA. The J segment lost 1 base and the V segment lost 7 bases, leaving 6 bases of the junction unmatched. The CDR3 sequence is CSARDSLNYGYTF. Here the CDR3 DNA reads TGCAGCGCCCGGGACAGCCTTAACTATGGCTACACCTTC.

V and J are TRBV30 and TRBJ1-1; D not resolved. The V and J ends lost 3 bases and 6 bases respectively, with 14 bases between them. From germline, CDR1 is GTSNPN and CDR2 SVGIG (reference sequence). This CDR3 spans 13 amino acids. The CDR3 spells CAWSGYPGAEAFF. The CDR3 bases are TGTGCCTGGAGCGGCTACCCAGGCGCTGAAGCTTTCTTT.

This clone was found once. V and J are TRBV27 and TRBJ2-7; 7 nucleotides agree with TRBD1. There are 13 residues in the CDR3. The germline CDR1 and CDR2 sequences are MNHEY and SMNVEV (reference sequence). The junction had 4 bases not matched to a gene; V was cut back by 8 bases and J by 0 bases. CDR3 sequence (DNA): TGTGCCAGCGGCACAGGGGTCTCCTACGAGCAGTACTTC. It specifies CASGTGVSYEQYF.

V is TRBV2 and J is TRBJ2-1, with D possibly TRBD2 on 5 matching bases. The CDR3 runs to 15 residues. The germline CDR1 and CDR2 sequences are SNHLY and FYNNEI. Deletions cut 4 bases from V and 6 bases from J, with 16 bases between. The CDR3 bases are TGTGCCAGCAGTGCATACGGGGTCTTGGGCAATGAGCAGTTCTTC. It specifies CASSAYGVLGNEQFF.

This clone was recorded a few times. V gene TRBV7-9 combines with J gene TRBJ1-1; no clear D gene. V lost 0 bases and J 8 bases, leaving 10 bases between the germline ends. CDR3 size: 13 residues. Germline CDR1 and CDR2: SEHNR and FQNEAQ (reference sequence). The chain's CDR3 is CASSLALTDEAFF. The CDR3 coding sequence is TGTGCCAGCAGCTTAGCGCTTACGGACGAAGCTTTCTTT.

This clone has a handful of counts. The CDR3 sequence: CASRTGLENIQYF. Written as DNA, the CDR3 is TGTGCCAGTCGGACAGGGTTGGAAAACATTCAGTACTTC. The J gene is TRBJ2-4, the V gene TRBV2; 8 nucleotides line up with TRBD1. J lost 5 bases, V lost 9 bases, and 6 bases had no gene match. Germline-derived CDR1 and CDR2 are SNHLY and FYNNEI. This CDR3 spans 13 amino acids.

The genes are TRBV6-5 and TRBJ1-2; D remains unclear. The V gene lost 6 bases and the J gene lost 4 bases, with 6 bases spanning the gap. The CDR3 is made up of 11 amino acids. Germline-derived CDR1 and CDR2 are MNHEY and SVGAGI. The CDR3 DNA sequence: TGTGCCAGCAGGAATAGCTATGGCTACACCTTC. Protein sequence: CASRNSYGYTF.

There are a few counts of this clone. The J gene is TRBJ2-1, the V gene TRBV29-1; D may match TRBD1 or TRBD2 (5 bases each). CDR1 and CDR2 (germline): SQVTM, ANQGSEA. This CDR3 spans 12 amino acids. The CDR3 is CSSTGRVDEQFF. For the CDR3, the DNA is TGCAGTAGTACGGGGCGCGTCGATGAGCAGTTCTTC.

This chain joins TRBV29-1 and TRBJ1-1; TRBD1 aligns across 8 bases. The CDR3 covers 11 residues. V lost 7 bases, J lost 7 bases, and 5 bases stayed unmatched. Germline loops: CDR1 SQVTM, CDR2 ANQGSEA. CDR3 DNA: TGCAGCGGCGGACAGGGTATTGAAGCTTTCTTT. It codes for CSGGQGIEAFF.

Written as DNA, the CDR3 is TGTGCCAGCAGTTCCCCGGGTGGCAATCAGCCCCAGCATTTT. Translation gives CASSSPGGNQPQHF. This sequence joins TRBV6-5 and TRBJ1-5; unclear D gene. The CDR3 has 14 amino acids. V shed 4 bases and J shed 2 bases, with 9 bases lying between them. CDR1 is MNHEY, CDR2 SVGAGI, per germline.

The rearrangement links TRBV7-9 to TRBJ2-4; a weak D match, TRBD1 (6 bases). The V gene's germline CDR1 is SEHNR and CDR2 FQNEAQ (reference sequence). V dropped 4 bases and J dropped 5 bases, with 12 bases sitting between them. CDR3 size: 14 residues. As DNA, the CDR3 is TGTGCCAGCAGCTCCGAGGGGACACAAAACATTCAGTACTTC. Amino acid sequence: CASSSEGTQNIQYF.

This chain links TRBV5-1 with TRBJ2-1; D remains ambiguous. The CDR3 is 16 residues long. Germline-derived CDR1 and CDR2 are SGHRS and YFSETQ. The V end was cut by 0 bases, the J end by 2 bases, with 12 bases between. In nucleotides, the CDR3 is TGCGCCAGCAGCTTGGAACCAGGAAAGGCCTACAATGAGCAGTTCTTC. This codes for CASSLEPGKAYNEQFF.

The chain couples TRBV29-1 to TRBJ2-1, with a possible D match to TRBD1 (6 bases). This CDR3 spans 17 amino acids. Germline CDR1 reads SQVTM; CDR2 reads ANQGSEA. The V end was cut by 1 base, the J end by 2 bases, with 18 bases between. The CDR3, as DNA: TGCAGCGTTGAAGCCCACCCTGGACAGTCCACCTACAATGAGCAGTTCTTC. Translating it yields CSVEAHPGQSTYNEQFF.